This T cell receptor (beta chain) was identified during a study of T cell repertoires in cytomegalovirus infection. For the study at large: Selection of CMV epitopes for the study included recently identified HLA-C-restricted and well-studied HLA-B-restricted ones. Public TCR beta signatures indicated both CMV infection and matching HLA type.

The CDR3 runs 13 residues. V was cut by 5 bases and J by 8 bases, with 16 bases left in between. Germline CDR1 DFQATT, CDR2 SNEGSKA (reference sequence). In regard to this clonotype: The antigen is unknown.

Overall study results and limits: CMV-specific TCR beta clonotypes restricted by HLA-C were the ones dominating the ex vivo response.

TCRdb used MiXCR to reprocess the reads, holding one entry per CDR3 protein. Of roughly 730,000 distinct CDR3 sequences in the sample, roughly 30% were seen once. The V call is TRBV20-1, the J call TRBJ1-3, with unresolved D. The sample in question was cultured PBMCs, obtained from culture after CMV antigen stimulation. This TCR was sampled from a human donor in good health (CMV status not recorded). Some clones in this sample may be carry-over from other donors' samples. CDR3: CSALRRPGHTIYF. For the CDR3, the DNA is TGCAGTGCTCTTCGACGGCCCGGACACACCATATATTTT.